This T cell receptor (beta chain) was sequenced for a study of graft-versus-host responses after intestinal transplantation. About the study: Every recipient had anti-thymocyte globulin induction and roughly 3 years of tacrolimus plus steroids. Notes on the study in general: Individuals who had graft-donor T cell macrochimerism had allografts that showed high graft-versus-host to host-versus-graft clonal ratios. GvH clones surfaced in recipient marrow, some emerging earlier in ileum or blood. Early after transplant, HvG declines were associated with peak levels of circulating GvH clones.

The ends were cut back, 6 bases at V and 7 bases at J, with 18 bases in the middle. This CDR3 has 15 amino acids. In germline, CDR1 is MNHNS, CDR2 SASEGT. Regarding this clone: As yet, its antigen is unknown.

Generated by immunoSEQ multiplex PCR, the TCRdb table keeps only in-frame clones and is missing some. The sample records some 130,000 clones, around 90% being singletons. The chain recombines TRBV6-1 with TRBJ1-4; possible D gene TRBD1, 5 bases. This TCR derives from a human donor who received an intestinal transplant. The input for sequencing was unstimulated CD4+ T cells sorted from spleen or lymph node cells, taken before intestinal transplant. The CDR3 protein is CASSQPPGLSEKLFF. The DNA for the CDR3 is TGTGCCAGCAGCCAGCCTCCGGGACTTTCTGAAAAACTGTTTTTT.